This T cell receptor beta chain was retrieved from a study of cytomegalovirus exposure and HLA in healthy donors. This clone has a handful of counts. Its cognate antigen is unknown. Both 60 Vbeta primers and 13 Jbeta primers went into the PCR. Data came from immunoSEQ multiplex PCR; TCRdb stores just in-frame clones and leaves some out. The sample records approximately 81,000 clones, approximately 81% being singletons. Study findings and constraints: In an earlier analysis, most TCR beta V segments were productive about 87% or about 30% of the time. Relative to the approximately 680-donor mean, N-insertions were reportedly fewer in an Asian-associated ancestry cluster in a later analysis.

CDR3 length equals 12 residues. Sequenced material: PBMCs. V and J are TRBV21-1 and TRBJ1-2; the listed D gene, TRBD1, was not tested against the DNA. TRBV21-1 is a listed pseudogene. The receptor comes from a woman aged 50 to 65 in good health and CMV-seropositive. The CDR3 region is CASRLQGDGYTF. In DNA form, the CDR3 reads TGTGCCAGCAGACTACAGGGGGATGGCTACACCTTC.